This section outlines one T cell receptor (beta chain) sequence together with its context. No antigen is known for it. This record comes from a study of T-cell reconstitution after alpha-beta-depleted transplantation in children. The study's findings and limits: Expanded graft clones, several hundred of them, were reportedly the source of alpha-beta T cells about two months after transplant.

The CDR3 loop spans 13 amino acids. Trimming left V 6 bases short and J 1 base short, with 9 bases between. Germline CDR1 and CDR2: MNHNY and SVGAGI (reference sequence). The library targeted TCRbeta and was prepared with unique molecular identifiers. TCRdb recomputed calls from the PCR reads with MiXCR, one row per CDR3 protein. The repertoire consists of about 980,000 distinct CDR3 sequences, with about 29% occurring once and the leading ten covering 28%. Sequenced material: PBMCs, mostly from graft donor cells, taken 360 days after TCRalphabeta/CD19-depleted stem cell transplant. This chain connects TRBV6-6 to TRBJ2-5; the D is unclear. The receptor's source is a boy younger than two who had a stem cell transplant for SCID, so the T cells may come from the graft donor. The CDR3 reads CASRSYFQETQYF. The CDR3 DNA follows: TGTGCCAGCAGATCTTACTTCCAAGAGACCCAGTACTTC.